This TCR beta chain was captured in a study of PD-L1 blockade in urothelial cancer. Study details: The patients' atezolizumab therapy, 1,200 mg intravenously every 3 weeks, started at some point between 2014 and 2016.

V gave up 0 bases and J gave up 4 bases; unmatched junction bases: 10. Germline V gene data show CDR1 as SGHRS and CDR2 as YFSETQ. The CDR3 consists of 17 residues. Profiling relied on immunoSEQ multiplex PCR, and the TCRdb table lists in-frame clones only, not all of them. The sample lists roughly 100,000 clones, less than 85% occurring once. Time point specified: peripheral blood 6 weeks after treatment start. The chain uses TRBV5-1 and TRBJ2-7, with 10 nucleotides matching TRBD1. The receptor's source is a man between 65 and 79 years old with urothelial cancer. The sequenced sample was PBMCs, obtained around atezolizumab (anti-PD-L1) treatment. The CDR3 protein is CASSLAGGTGVRYEQYF. The DNA for the CDR3 is TGCGCCAGCAGCTTGGCCGGAGGGACAGGGGTCCGGTACGAGCAGTACTTC.